Presented here are 20 T cell receptor beta chains from one specimen sequenced in a study of shared clonotypes between healthy human individuals. The repertoire was sequenced with immunoSEQ multiplex PCR; TCRdb's copy has only in-frame clones and lacks some. In the table there are roughly 96,000 clones, less than 60% of which are singletons. The material sequenced was PBMCs. The source of these receptors is a middle-aged woman in good health. Some clones in this sample may be carry-over from other donors' samples.

This clone has a count of ten or more. CDR3 residues: CASHLVGQGDNEQFF. CDR3 coding DNA: TGTGCCAGCCATTTGGTAGGACAGGGAGACAATGAGCAGTTCTTC. J is TRBJ2-1 and V is TRBV2; 8 bases are shared with TRBD1. V shed 8 bases and J 5 bases; nucleotides not matched to a gene: 11. The CDR3 length is 15 residues. Germline V gene data show CDR1 as SNHLY and CDR2 as FYNNEI.

This chain links TRBV6-5 with TRBJ2-3; 8 bases map to TRBD2. The CDR3 is 16 residues long. Germline V gene lookup returns CDR1 MNHEY and CDR2 SVGAGI. V was clipped by 0 bases and J by 5 bases; unmatched bases: 7. CDR3 in DNA: TGTGCCAGCAGTTACTCCGCGGGAGGAGGAGGAGATACGCAGTATTTT. It encodes CASSYSAGGGGDTQYF.

The chain recombines TRBV18 with TRBJ1-1; D ambiguous. Germline CDR1 reads KGHSH; CDR2 reads LQKENI. This CDR3 region has 15 residues. V was cut by 5 bases and J by 5 bases, with 18 bases left in between. The CDR3 DNA sequence: TGTGCCAGCTCATCCACAGCGGACCTGGAGACTGAAGCTTTCTTT. This codes for CASSSTADLETEAFF.

Concerning this clone: Given a far larger clone just one base away, this is likely a sequencing read error. This is likely a read error, given that the CDR3 carries no conserved phenylalanine or tryptophan at its end. This chain uses TRBV30 with TRBJ1-3, with TRBD1 identical over 9 bases. V shed 1 base, J shed 2 bases, and the junction held 6 bases outside the gene matches. Germline values: CDR1 GTSNPN, CDR2 SVGIG (reference sequence). The CDR3 length is 16 residues. The CDR3: CAWSALTGGAGNTIYS. The CDR3 DNA follows: TGTGCCTGGAGTGCGCTGACAGGGGGAGCTGGAAACACCATATATTCT.

The J gene is TRBJ2-1, the V gene TRBV4-3; D might be TRBD2 (6 bases). The V end was cut by 0 bases, the J end by 7 bases, with 16 bases between. This CDR3 is 16 amino acids long. CDR1 is LGHNA, CDR2 YSLEER, per germline. The CDR3 nucleotides read TGCGCCAGCAGCCAAGATCCGGGACTTCAGATTAATGAGCAGTTCTTC. Translating it yields CASSQDPGLQINEQFF.

On this clone: One base separates it from a far larger clone, so it is likely a read error. V and J are TRBV30 and TRBJ1-2, with 12 nucleotides matching TRBD1. The J segment lost 11 bases and the V segment lost 5 bases, leaving 18 bases of the junction unmatched. The CDR3 is made up of 16 amino acids. CDR1 is GTSNPN and CDR2 is SVGIG in the germline V gene (reference sequence). The CDR3 nucleotides are TGTGCCTGGGACTTTCTCCGGGACAGGGGGCGCCGAGGTTACACCTTC. As protein: CAWDFLRDRGRRGYTF.

This clone showed up just a few times. The chain has TRBV6-5 and TRBJ2-2; 8 bases agree with TRBD1. V shed 7 bases and J 4 bases; nucleotides not matched to a gene: 5. This CDR3 is built from 14 residues. From germline, CDR1 is MNHEY and CDR2 SVGAGI. CDR3: CASTRTGTTGELFF. CDR3 in DNA: TGTGCCAGCACCCGGACAGGGACCACCGGGGAGCTGTTTTTT.

The chain carries TRBV29-1 and TRBJ2-7; D unresolved. Germline values: CDR1 SQVTM, CDR2 ANQGSEA. The CDR3 has 12 residues. The V end was cut by 1 base, the J end by 2 bases, with 6 bases between. CDR3 loop: CSVEGLTYEQYF. Here the CDR3 DNA reads TGCAGCGTTGAAGGACTTACCTACGAGCAGTACTTC.

Many counts were recorded for this clone. In DNA form, the CDR3 reads TGTGCCTGGGGTCAGGGCACTGAAGCTTTCTTT. This translates into CAWGQGTEAFF. The chain recombines TRBV30 with TRBJ1-1; D possibly corresponds to TRBD1 (5 bases). This CDR3 is built from 11 residues. Deletions cut 5 bases from V and 4 bases from J, with 8 bases between. Germline assignment: CDR1 GTSNPN and CDR2 SVGIG (reference sequence).

This clone was counted many times. The genes are TRBV28 and TRBJ2-7; the match to TRBD2 covers 7 bases. Germline V gene data show CDR1 as MDHEN and CDR2 as SYDVKM. Trimming removed 7 bases from V and 3 bases from J; junction bases left unmatched: 12. The CDR3 is 15 amino acids. The DNA of the CDR3 is TGTGCCAGCACCACCACGGGGGGTTCCCTCTACGAGCAGTACTTC. It specifies CASTTTGGSLYEQYF. The full variable domain, in which reference TRBV28 and TRBJ2-7 provide the parts outside the CDR3, is DVKVTQSSRYLVKRTGEKVFLECVQDMDHENMFWYRQDPGLGLRLIYFSYDVKMKEKGDIPEGYSVSREKKERFSLILESASTNQTSMYLCASTTTGGSLYEQYFGPGTRLTVT.

This clone was seen many times. This chain uses TRBV30 with TRBJ1-2; TRBD1 matches 9 bases. CDR1 is GTSNPN and CDR2 is SVGIG in the germline V gene (reference sequence). V lost 2 bases, J lost 4 bases, and 5 bases stayed unmatched. CDR3 length: 14 amino acids. The CDR3: CAWSLTGGIYGYTF. The CDR3 DNA reads TGTGCCTGGAGTTTGACAGGGGGGATCTATGGCTACACCTTC.

As to this clone: A much larger clone sits a single nucleotide away, making a read error possible. Different DNA sequences within this sample yield the same CDR3. The chain links TRBV7-2 to TRBJ2-5; D not certain. Trimming took 8 bases from V and 4 from J, leaving 8 bases between them. The CDR3 is made up of 11 amino acids. The V gene's germline CDR1 is SGHTA and CDR2 FQGNSA. In nucleotides, the CDR3 is TGTGCCAGCCGGGTGGCAGAGACCCAGTACTTC. It translates to CASRVAETQYF.

Concerning this clone itself: The same CDR3 arises from other DNA sequences in this sample as well. The CDR3 coding sequence is TGTGCCAGCAGTGAGAAGGGCTACGAGCAGTACTTC. Encoded protein: CASSEKGYEQYF. The chain uses TRBV25-1 and TRBJ2-7, with D hard to call. This CDR3 has 12 residues. CDR1 and CDR2 from the germline V gene are MGHDK and SYGVNS. V gave up 3 bases and J gave up 3 bases, with 6 bases separating them.

V is TRBV13 and J is TRBJ1-5; D is undetermined. The CDR3 has 11 amino acids. Germline CDR1 reads PRHDT; CDR2 reads FYEKMQ (reference sequence). Trimming left V 8 bases short and J 7 bases short, with 9 bases between. CDR3 in amino acids: CASPGRQPQHF. As DNA, the CDR3 is TGTGCCAGCCCCGGCCGGCAGCCCCAGCATTTT. The full variable domain, with the rest looked up from reference TRBV13 and TRBJ1-5, is AAGVIQSPRHLIKEKRETATLKCYPIPRHDTVYWYQQGPGQDPQFLISFYEKMQSDKGSIPDRFSAQQFSDYHSELNMSSLELGDSALYFCASPGRQPQHFGDGTRLSIL.

The table lists this clone with many counts. The J gene is TRBJ1-4, the V gene TRBV29-1; 8 bases agree with TRBD1. The CDR3 spans 13 residues. The trim removed 4 bases at V and 7 bases at J, leaving 5 bases unmatched. In germline, CDR1 is SQVTM, CDR2 ANQGSEA. The CDR3 DNA sequence: TGCAGCGTTGCCAGGGGGCTCGGTGAAAAACTGTTTTTT. Amino acid sequence: CSVARGLGEKLFF.

Points on this clone: Other DNA sequences from this sample encode an identical CDR3 as well. The chain has TRBV19 and TRBJ2-5; 11 bases are shared with TRBD1. Germline assignment: CDR1 LNHDA and CDR2 SQIVND (reference sequence). J was trimmed by 5 bases and V by 6 bases; bases with no gene match: 14. The length of the CDR3 is 17 residues. In nucleotides, the CDR3 is TGTGCCAGTAGCTCTACCGGGACAGGGGGGAGTTGGGAGACCCAGTACTTC. Translated: CASSSTGTGGSWETQYF.

This clone appeared once. The J gene is TRBJ1-1, the V gene TRBV28; D is possibly TRBD1 (6 bases). Looked up from germline, CDR1 is MDHEN and CDR2 is SYDVKM. The CDR3 has 16 amino acids. The ends were cut back, 4 bases at V and 3 bases at J, with 18 bases in the middle. The CDR3 region has the DNA TGTGCCAGCAGTTGGTCGGGGGCGGGTATGGACACTGAAGCTTTCTTT. Its protein is CASSWSGAGMDTEAFF.

V and J are TRBV5-1 and TRBJ2-1; weak D call: TRBD2 (5 bases). The CDR3 is 17 residues long. Germline V gene lookup returns CDR1 SGHRS and CDR2 YFSETQ. V shed 5 bases and J shed 1 base, with 19 bases lying between them. CDR3 sequence reads: CASRGLAATGSYNEQFF. CDR3 bases: TGCGCCAGCAGAGGACTGGCTGCGACGGGATCCTACAATGAGCAGTTCTTC. Looking up the rest from reference TRBV5-1 and TRBJ2-1 gives the full variable domain: KAGVTQTPRYLIKTRGQQVTLSCSPISGHRSVSWYQQTPGQGLQFLFEYFSETQRNKGNFPGRFSGRQFSNSRSEMNVSTLELGDSALYLCASRGLAATGSYNEQFFGPGTRLTVL.

V is TRBV2 and J is TRBJ2-3, with D unresolved. CDR3 size: 15 residues. V lost 1 base and J 2 bases, leaving 10 bases between the germline ends. Germline V gene sequence: CDR1 SNHLY, CDR2 FYNNEI. CDR3 nucleotides: TGTGCCAGCAGTGAAGAGCAGTACCCCACAGATACGCAGTATTTT. This translates into CASSEEQYPTDTQYF.

The chain joins TRBV15 to TRBJ2-1; no definite D call. The CDR3 extends over 12 amino acids. Germline assignment: CDR1 LNHNV and CDR2 YYDKDF (reference sequence). V gave up 2 bases and J gave up 9 bases, with 8 bases separating them. The CDR3 loop is CATSRPSGEQFF. DNA of the CDR3: TGTGCCACCAGCAGACCTAGTGGTGAGCAGTTCTTC.